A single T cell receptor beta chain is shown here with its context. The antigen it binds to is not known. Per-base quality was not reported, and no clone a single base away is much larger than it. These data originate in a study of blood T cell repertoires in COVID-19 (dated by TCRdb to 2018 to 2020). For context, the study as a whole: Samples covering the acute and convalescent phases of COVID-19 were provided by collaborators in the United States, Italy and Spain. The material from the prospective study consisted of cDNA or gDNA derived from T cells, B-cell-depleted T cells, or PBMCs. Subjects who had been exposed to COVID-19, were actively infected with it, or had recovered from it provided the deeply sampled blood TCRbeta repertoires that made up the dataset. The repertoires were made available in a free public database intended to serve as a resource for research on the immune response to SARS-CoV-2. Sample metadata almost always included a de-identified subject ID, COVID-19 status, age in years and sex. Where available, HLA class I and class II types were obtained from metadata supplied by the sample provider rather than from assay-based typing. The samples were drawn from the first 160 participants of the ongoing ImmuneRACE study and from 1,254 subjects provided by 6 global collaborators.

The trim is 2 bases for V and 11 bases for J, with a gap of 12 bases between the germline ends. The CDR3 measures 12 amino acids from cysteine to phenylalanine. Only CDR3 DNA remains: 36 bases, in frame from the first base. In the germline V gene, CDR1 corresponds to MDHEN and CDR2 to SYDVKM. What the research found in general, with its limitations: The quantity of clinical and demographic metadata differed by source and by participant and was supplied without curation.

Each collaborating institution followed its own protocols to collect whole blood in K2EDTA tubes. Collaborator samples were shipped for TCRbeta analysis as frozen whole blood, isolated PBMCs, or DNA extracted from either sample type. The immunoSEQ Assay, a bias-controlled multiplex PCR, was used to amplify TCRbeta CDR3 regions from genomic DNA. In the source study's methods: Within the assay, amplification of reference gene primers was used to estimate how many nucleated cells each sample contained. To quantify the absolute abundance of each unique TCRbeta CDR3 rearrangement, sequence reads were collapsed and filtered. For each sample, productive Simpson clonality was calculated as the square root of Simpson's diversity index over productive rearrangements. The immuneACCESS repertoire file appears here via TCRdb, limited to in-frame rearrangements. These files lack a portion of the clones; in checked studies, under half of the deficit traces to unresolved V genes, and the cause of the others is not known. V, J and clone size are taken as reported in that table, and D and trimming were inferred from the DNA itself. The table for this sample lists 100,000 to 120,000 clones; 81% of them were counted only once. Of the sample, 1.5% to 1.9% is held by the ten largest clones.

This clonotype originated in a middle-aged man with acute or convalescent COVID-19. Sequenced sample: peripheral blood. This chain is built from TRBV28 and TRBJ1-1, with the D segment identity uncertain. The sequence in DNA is TGTGCCAGCAGTTTAGGGAGGGCGAGGGCTTTCTTT. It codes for CASSLGRARAFF.